There are a few counts of the clone carrying this T cell receptor beta chain. Its antigen is not known. These data originate in a study of identical twins. General study findings and limits: Beta clonotypes that were abundant in cord blood contained fewer insertions, a pattern absent from memory repertoires. Zero-insertion results could be subject to partial confounding by invariant MAIT and iNKT cells.

With template switching, a universal primer site was added, and the cDNA carried unique molecular identifiers. TCRdb recomputed calls from the 5' RACE reads with MiXCR, one row per CDR3 protein. Of about 290,000 distinct CDR3 sequences detected, just under 9.5% appear once; the ten largest clones hold roughly 6.4%. After removal of 6 bases from V and 5 bases from J, the junction contained 4 bases not matched to a gene. Germline V gene lookup returns CDR1 SNHLY and CDR2 FYNNEI. The CDR3 sequence is 13 residues long. These data also featured in a second study, about yellow fever vaccine responses in identical twins. As reported in that work: The authors reported partly convergent, partly personalized vaccine responses in identical twins.

The sequence derives from a woman between 18 and 29 years old in good health. This chain connects TRBV2 to TRBJ2-5; TRBD1 aligns across 9 bases. The sequenced sample consisted of CD8+ T cells sorted from blood. For the CDR3, the DNA is TGTGCCAGCAGGGGACAGGGACACGAGACCCAGTACTTC. It codes for CASRGQGHETQYF.